The 24 T cell receptor beta chains listed next were all sequenced from one sample in a study of blood T cell repertoires in COVID-19. Sequenced by immunoSEQ multiplex PCR; TCRdb stores in-frame clones only, minus some. The sample lists tens of thousands of clones; approximately 80% were seen once. The specimen was peripheral blood. Every receptor here comes from a man aged 50 to 59 with active or convalescent COVID-19.

This chain connects TRBV15 to TRBJ2-2; 10 nucleotides align to TRBD2. Trimming removed 4 bases from V and 4 bases from J; junction bases left unmatched: 6. The germline CDR1 and CDR2 sequences are LNHNV and YYDKDF (reference sequence). This CDR3 has 16 amino acids. CDR3 DNA sequence: TGTGCCACCAGCACCAGCGGGGGGGCGAGCACCGGGGAGCTGTTTTTT. Translated: CATSTSGGASTGELFF. Full variable domain (remainder filled in from reference TRBV15 and TRBJ2-2): DAMVIQNPRYQVTQFGKPVTLSCSQTLNHNVMYWYQQKSSQAPKLLFHYYDKDFNNEADTPDNFQSRRPNTSFCFLDIRSPGLGDTAMYLCATSTSGGASTGELFFGEGSRLTVL.

The gene calls are TRBV6-5 and TRBJ2-7, with 7 bases matching TRBD1. In germline, CDR1 is MNHEY, CDR2 SVGAGI. The V and J ends lost 6 bases and 4 bases, in that order; junction bases with no gene match: 6. The CDR3 is made up of 13 amino acids. The CDR3 DNA sequence: TGTGCCAGCAGCCTAGGACAGGAGTACGAGCAGTACTTC. Its translation: CASSLGQEYEQYF.

This chain links TRBV10-1 with TRBJ2-7, with a tentative D call TRBD2 (5 bases). The CDR3 length is 14 residues. Trimming took off 5 bases at V and 7 bases at J, with 18 bases between the two ends. Germline CDR1 WNHNN, CDR2 SYGVQD (reference sequence). CDR3 residues: CASSPARPGFEQYF. For the CDR3, the DNA is TGCGCCAGCAGTCCGGCCCGCCCGGGGTTTGAGCAGTACTTC.

Concerning this clone itself: The junction departs from germline at one end; a sequencing error may be responsible. The chain couples TRBV5-1 to TRBJ2-3, with 9 positions matching TRBD2. CDR1 and CDR2 from the germline V gene are SGHRS and YFSETQ. CDR3 size: 17 residues. This CDR3 is CARSLATRGGSTDTQYF. The CDR3 DNA reads TGCGCCCGCAGCTTGGCGACGCGGGGGGGGAGCACAGATACGCAGTATTTT. The variable domain in full, with the rest retrieved from reference TRBV5-1 and TRBJ2-3, is KAGVTQTPRYLIKTRGQQVTLSCSPISGHRSVSWYQQTPGQGLQFLFEYFSETQRNKGNFPGRFSGRQFSNSRSEMNVSTLELGDSALYLCARSLATRGGSTDTQYFGPGTRLTVL.

The CDR3 region is CASSVAGLGLNGGIQETQYF. The CDR3 nucleotides read TGTGCCAGCAGCGTCGCCGGTCTAGGCCTGAACGGGGGTATCCAAGAGACCCAGTACTTC. This chain connects TRBV6-6 to TRBJ2-5; TRBD2 might be the D (6 bases). The V end was cut by 6 bases, the J end by 1 base, with 30 bases between. The germline V gene has CDR1 MNHNY and CDR2 SVGAGI (reference sequence). CDR3 length: 20 amino acids.

DNA for the CDR3: TGTGCCAGCAGTTACGGGACAGGTTTTGGCTACACCTTC. Its protein product is CASSYGTGFGYTF. The rearrangement joins TRBV6-5 to TRBJ1-2; TRBD1 aligns across 8 bases. The length of the CDR3 is 13 residues. Trimming at V came to 2 bases and at J to 7 bases, leaving 3 bases not matched to a gene. The V gene's germline CDR1 is MNHEY and CDR2 SVGAGI.

The count of this clone is one. The J gene is TRBJ2-3, the V gene TRBV6-4; 12 nucleotides match TRBD1. Germline V gene data show CDR1 as MRHNA and CDR2 as SNTAGT. V lost 0 bases, J lost 5 bases, and 3 bases stayed unmatched. This CDR3 is built from 16 residues. The CDR3 DNA is TGTGCCAGCAGTGACTCGGGACAGGGGGCGGGAGATACGCAGTATTTT. It yields the protein CASSDSGQGAGDTQYF.

The rearrangement links TRBV2 to TRBJ1-5, with D perhaps TRBD1 (6 bases). CDR3 length: 14 residues. CDR1 is SNHLY and CDR2 is FYNNEI in the germline V gene. The ends were cut back, 3 bases at V and 6 bases at J, with 12 bases in the middle. Written as DNA, the CDR3 is TGTGCCAGCAGTGACAGGGGCAGGGGTCAGCCCCAGCATTTT. Its translation: CASSDRGRGQPQHF.

The CDR3 region has the DNA TGCGCCAGCCTTCTATCTGGGGCCAACGTCCTGACTTTC. It specifies CASLLSGANVLTF. This sequence joins TRBV10-2 and TRBJ2-6; D uncertain. The CDR3 extends over 13 amino acids. Germline V gene sequence: CDR1 WSHSY, CDR2 SAAADI. With 8 bases removed from V and 1 base from J, the gap between germline ends came to 6 bases.

The rearrangement links TRBV5-6 to TRBJ2-5; tentative D call: TRBD1 (7 bases). CDR1 is SGHDT and CDR2 is YYEEEE in the germline V gene. This CDR3 contains 15 residues. With 0 bases removed from V and 5 bases from J, the gap between germline ends came to 14 bases. CDR3 DNA sequence: TGTGCCAGCAGCTTGGTAGGGGGCGCGGGGGAGACCCAGTACTTC. Translation gives CASSLVGGAGETQYF.

The chain recombines TRBV19 with TRBJ2-2; 8 bases fit TRBD2. V was clipped by 4 bases and J by 6 bases; unmatched bases: 13. CDR1 and CDR2 from the germline V gene are LNHDA and SQIVND (reference sequence). This CDR3 region has 17 residues. The CDR3 loop is CASSRRGSGGKPGELFF. The CDR3 nucleotides read TGTGCCAGTAGTAGGAGGGGGAGCGGGGGAAAGCCCGGGGAGCTGTTTTTT.

The chain recombines TRBV10-3 with TRBJ2-2; D may be TRBD2 (5 bases). This CDR3 contains 15 residues. In germline, CDR1 is ENHRY, CDR2 SYGVKD. V lost 6 bases and J 1 base, leaving 12 bases between the germline ends. Here the CDR3 reads CAIRGSAQNTGELFF. Written as DNA, the CDR3 is TGTGCCATCAGGGGGAGTGCCCAGAACACCGGGGAGCTGTTTTTT.

This sequence joins TRBV9 and TRBJ1-6, with D possibly being TRBD1 (6 bases). CDR3 length equals 16 residues. Germline V gives CDR1 SGDLS, CDR2 YYNGEE. V dropped 0 bases and J dropped 8 bases, with 15 bases sitting between them. The CDR3 DNA reads as TGTGCCAGCAGCGTAGCAGGACAGCGAACGGATTCACCCCTCCACTTT. Its translation: CASSVAGQRTDSPLHF.

The genes are TRBV6-5 and TRBJ1-5, with D unclear. Germline V CDR1 and CDR2: MNHEY, SVGAGI. The CDR3 sequence is 13 residues long. V shed 0 bases and J shed 6 bases, with 6 bases lying between them. The CDR3 reads CASSYSRSQPQHF. As DNA, the CDR3 is TGTGCCAGCAGTTACTCGAGATCTCAGCCCCAGCATTTT.

The chain uses TRBV19 and TRBJ2-7, with 8 bases lining up with TRBD1. Losses at the gene ends were 7 bases for V and 3 bases for J; bases not matched to a gene: 11. Germline CDR1 and CDR2: LNHDA and SQIVND (reference sequence). This CDR3 has 15 amino acids. The CDR3 DNA is TGTGCCAGTACCGCAGGAGGGGACAGGAGCTACGAGCAGTACTTC. Protein product: CASTAGGDRSYEQYF.

This chain links TRBV18 with TRBJ1-2; TRBD1 matches at 8 bases. With V trimmed by 4 bases and J by 8 bases, 6 bases remained unmatched. Germline CDR1 reads KGHSH; CDR2 reads LQKENI. The CDR3 totals 13 residues. The chain's CDR3 is CASSRPGQVGYTF. CDR3 in DNA: TGTGCCAGCTCACGGCCGGGACAGGTCGGCTACACCTTC.

CDR3: CASSTQTGAGQPQHF. The CDR3 bases are TGTGCCAGTAGTACCCAAACAGGGGCCGGACAGCCCCAGCATTTT. The chain carries TRBV19 and TRBJ1-5, with 7 nucleotides matching TRBD1. Trimming cost V 4 bases and J 7 bases; bases outside gene matches: 10. The CDR3 spans 15 residues. Germline CDR1 is LNHDA and CDR2 is SQIVND (reference sequence).

The CDR3 loop reads CASSLDGVTTDTQYF. In nucleotides, the CDR3 is TGCGCCAGCAGCTTGGACGGGGTGACCACAGATACGCAGTATTTT. V is TRBV5-1 and J is TRBJ2-3, with TRBD2 as a possible D gene (5 bases). With 0 bases removed from V and 2 bases from J, the gap between germline ends came to 10 bases. Germline values: CDR1 SGHRS, CDR2 YFSETQ. The CDR3 is 15 residues long.

The chain links TRBV12-3 or TRBV12-4 to TRBJ1-1; weak D call: TRBD1 (5 bases). Trimming removed 6 bases from V and 11 bases from J, with 16 bases in between. The CDR3 covers 12 residues. CDR3 nucleotides: TGTGCCAGCAGCCAGGGTGGGAAAGGTGCTTTCTTT. It is translated as CASSQGGKGAFF.

The chain has TRBV30 and TRBJ2-5; possibly TRBD1 for D (5 bases). CDR1 is GTSNPN, CDR2 SVGIG, per germline (reference sequence). The CDR3 has 12 amino acids. Between the trimmed V and J ends, which lost 5 bases and 0 bases, there was a span of 7 bases. Written as DNA, the CDR3 is TGTGCCTGGGACAGAAACCAAGAGACCCAGTACTTC. This translates into CAWDRNQETQYF. Supplemented by reference TRBV30 and TRBJ2-5, the full variable domain reads SQTIHQWPATLVQPVGSPLSLECTVEGTSNPNLYWYRQAAGRGLQLLFYSVGIGQISSEVPQNLSASRPQDRQFILSSKKLLLSDSGFYLCAWDRNQETQYFGPGTRLLVL.

The V gene is TRBV6-1, the J gene TRBJ2-7; tentatively, D is TRBD1 (5 bases). The CDR3 has 17 amino acids. Germline V lookup: CDR1 MNHNS, CDR2 SASEGT. The V gene lost 2 bases and the J gene lost 0 bases, with 17 bases spanning the gap. The CDR3: CASSEPGHQANSYEQYF. DNA of the CDR3: TGTGCCAGCAGTGAACCCGGACACCAAGCTAACTCCTACGAGCAGTACTTC.

J is TRBJ1-2 and V is TRBV6-5, with 8 bases identical to TRBD1. The CDR3 runs to 13 residues. V shed 7 bases, J shed 4 bases, and the junction held 5 bases outside the gene matches. Germline CDR1 MNHEY, CDR2 SVGAGI. The CDR3 loop is CASIRTGLYGYTF. The CDR3 DNA sequence: TGTGCCAGCATCCGGACAGGGCTCTATGGCTACACCTTC.

The V gene is TRBV5-4, the J gene TRBJ1-6, with 11 bases fitting TRBD1. This CDR3 has 14 amino acids. V gave up 3 bases and J gave up 9 bases; unmatched junction bases: 2. CDR1 is SGHNT, CDR2 YYREEE, per germline (reference sequence). The CDR3 nucleotides are TGTGCCAGCAGCTCTGGGACAGGGGGTTCACCCCTCCACTTT. It translates to CASSSGTGGSPLHF.

This chain joins TRBV27 and TRBJ2-5; D is undetermined. Trimming took 5 bases from V and 4 from J, leaving 14 bases between them. The CDR3 consists of 14 residues. CDR1 and CDR2 (germline): MNHEY, SMNVEV (reference sequence). In DNA, the CDR3 is TGTGCCAGCAGTGGAGTTTCGCACCTAGAGACCCAGTACTTC. Translated: CASSGVSHLETQYF.